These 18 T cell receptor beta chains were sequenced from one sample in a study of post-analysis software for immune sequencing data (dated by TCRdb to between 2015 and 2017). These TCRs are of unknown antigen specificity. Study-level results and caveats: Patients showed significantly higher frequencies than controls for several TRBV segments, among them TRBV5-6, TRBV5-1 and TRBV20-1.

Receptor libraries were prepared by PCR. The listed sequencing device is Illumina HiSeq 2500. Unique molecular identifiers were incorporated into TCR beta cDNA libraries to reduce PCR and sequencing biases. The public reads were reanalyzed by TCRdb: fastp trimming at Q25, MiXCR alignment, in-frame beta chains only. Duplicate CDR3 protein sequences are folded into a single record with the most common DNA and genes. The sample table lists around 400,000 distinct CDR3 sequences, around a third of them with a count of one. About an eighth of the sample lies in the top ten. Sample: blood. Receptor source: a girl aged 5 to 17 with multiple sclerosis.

In DNA, the CDR3 is TGTGCCAGCAGCTTAGGAGGGGCGGCGAACACTGAAGCTTTCTTT. It specifies CASSLGGAANTEAFF. The chain combines TRBV7-9 with TRBJ1-1; maybe TRBD1 (5 bases). The ends were cut back, 1 base at V and 1 base at J, with 10 bases in the middle. Germline CDR1 is SEHNR and CDR2 is FQNEAQ (reference sequence). CDR3 length equals 15 residues.

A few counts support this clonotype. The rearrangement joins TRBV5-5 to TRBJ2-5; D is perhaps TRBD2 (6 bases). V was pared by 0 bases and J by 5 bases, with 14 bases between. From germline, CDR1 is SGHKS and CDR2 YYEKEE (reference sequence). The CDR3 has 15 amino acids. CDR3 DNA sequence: TGTGCCAGCAGCTTGGTGGGGGGTAGGTGGGAGACCCAGTACTTC. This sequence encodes CASSLVGGRWETQYF.

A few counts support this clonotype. In nucleotides, the CDR3 is TGTGCCAGCAGCCCCAGGCTGGCCTTGAACTATGGCTACACCTTC. Amino acids: CASSPRLALNYGYTF. The chain is built from TRBV9 and TRBJ1-2; D is unresolved. Germline V CDR1 and CDR2: SGDLS, YYNGEE. This CDR3 has 15 amino acids. Trimming pared 4 bases from V and 2 bases from J, leaving 15 bases between.

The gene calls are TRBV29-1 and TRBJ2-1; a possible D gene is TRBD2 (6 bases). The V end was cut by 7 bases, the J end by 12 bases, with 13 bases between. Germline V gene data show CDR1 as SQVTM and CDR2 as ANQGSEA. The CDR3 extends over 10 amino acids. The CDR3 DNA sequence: TGCAGCGGGGTGAGGGAGGTGCAGTTCTTC. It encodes CSGVREVQFF.

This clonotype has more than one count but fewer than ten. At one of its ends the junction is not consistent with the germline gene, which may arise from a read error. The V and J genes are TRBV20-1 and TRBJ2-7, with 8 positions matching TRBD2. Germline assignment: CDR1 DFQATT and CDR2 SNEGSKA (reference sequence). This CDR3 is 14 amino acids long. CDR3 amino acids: CSASMAGGSYEQYF. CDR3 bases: TGCAGTGCTAGTATGGCGGGGGGCTCCTATGAGCAGTACTTC.

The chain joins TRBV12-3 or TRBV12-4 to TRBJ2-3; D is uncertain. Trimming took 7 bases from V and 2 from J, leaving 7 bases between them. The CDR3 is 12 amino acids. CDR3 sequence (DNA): TGTGCCAGCACAGACTTCACAGATACGCAGTATTTT. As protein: CASTDFTDTQYF.

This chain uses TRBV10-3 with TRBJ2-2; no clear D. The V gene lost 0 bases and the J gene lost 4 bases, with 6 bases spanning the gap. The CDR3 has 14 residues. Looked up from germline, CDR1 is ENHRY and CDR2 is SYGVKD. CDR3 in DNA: TGTGCCATCAGTGAGTCGTCGGGCACCGGGGAGCTGTTTTTT. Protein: CAISESSGTGELFF.

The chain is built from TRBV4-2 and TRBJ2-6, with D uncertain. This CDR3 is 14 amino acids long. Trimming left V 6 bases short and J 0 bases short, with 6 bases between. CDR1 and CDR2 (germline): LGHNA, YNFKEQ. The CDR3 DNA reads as TGTGCCAGCAGACAAAACTCTGGGGCCAACGTCCTGACTTTC. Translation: CASRQNSGANVLTF.

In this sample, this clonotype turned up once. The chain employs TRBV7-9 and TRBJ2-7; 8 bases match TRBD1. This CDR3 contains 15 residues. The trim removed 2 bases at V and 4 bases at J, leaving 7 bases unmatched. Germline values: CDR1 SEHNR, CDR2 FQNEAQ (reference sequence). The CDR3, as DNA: TGTGCCAGCAGCTTACAGGGGGCTTTTATTTACGAGCAGTACGTC. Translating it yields CASSLQGAFIYEQYV.

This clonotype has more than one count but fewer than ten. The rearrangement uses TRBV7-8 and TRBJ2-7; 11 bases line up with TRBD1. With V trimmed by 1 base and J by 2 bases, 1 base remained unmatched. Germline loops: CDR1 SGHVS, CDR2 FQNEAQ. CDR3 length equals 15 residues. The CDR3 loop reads CASSLVGQGAYEQYF. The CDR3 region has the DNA TGTGCCAGCAGCTTAGTGGGACAGGGGGCCTACGAGCAGTACTTC.

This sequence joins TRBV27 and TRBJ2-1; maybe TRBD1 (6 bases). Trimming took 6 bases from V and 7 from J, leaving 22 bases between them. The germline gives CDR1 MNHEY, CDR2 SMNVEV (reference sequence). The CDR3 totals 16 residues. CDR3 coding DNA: TGTGCCAGCAGGGGCCTGTGGGGGCACCAAAGGAATGAGCAGTTCTTC. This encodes CASRGLWGHQRNEQFF.

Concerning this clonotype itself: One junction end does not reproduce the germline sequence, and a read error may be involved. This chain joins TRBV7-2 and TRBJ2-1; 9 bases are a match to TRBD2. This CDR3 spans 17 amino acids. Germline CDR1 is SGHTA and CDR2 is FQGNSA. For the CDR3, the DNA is TGTGCCAGCAGCGGTCCAGCCGGGACTAGCTCCCACAATGAGCAGTTCTTC. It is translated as CASSGPAGTSSHNEQFF.

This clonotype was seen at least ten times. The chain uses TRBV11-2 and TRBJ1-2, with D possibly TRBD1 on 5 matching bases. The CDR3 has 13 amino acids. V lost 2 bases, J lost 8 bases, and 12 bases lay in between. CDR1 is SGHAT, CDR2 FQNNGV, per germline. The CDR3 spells CASSLQGFGGYTF. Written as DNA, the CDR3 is TGTGCCAGCAGCTTACAGGGCTTTGGGGGCTACACCTTC.

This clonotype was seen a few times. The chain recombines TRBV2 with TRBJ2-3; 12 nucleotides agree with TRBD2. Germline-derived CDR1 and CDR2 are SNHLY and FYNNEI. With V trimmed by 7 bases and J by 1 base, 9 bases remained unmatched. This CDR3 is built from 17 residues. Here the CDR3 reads CASNPQRTSGGTDTQYF. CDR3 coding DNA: TGTGCCAGCAATCCTCAACGGACTAGCGGGGGCACAGATACGCAGTATTTT.

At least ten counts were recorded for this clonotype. The CDR3 DNA sequence: TGTGCCATCAGTGAGTCAGAACTAAACCTCACAGATACGCAGTATTTT. Translation: CAISESELNLTDTQYF. The chain has TRBV10-3 and TRBJ2-3; D ambiguous. Trimming removed 0 bases at V and 2 bases at J, with 12 bases between. This CDR3 is 16 amino acids long. Per germline, CDR1 ENHRY and CDR2 SYGVKD.

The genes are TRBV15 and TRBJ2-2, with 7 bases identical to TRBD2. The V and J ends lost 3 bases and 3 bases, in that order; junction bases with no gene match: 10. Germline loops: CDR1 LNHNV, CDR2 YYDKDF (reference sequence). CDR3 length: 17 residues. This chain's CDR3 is CATSSDWGGLDTGELFF. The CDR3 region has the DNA TGTGCCACCAGCAGCGATTGGGGGGGGTTGGACACCGGGGAGCTGTTTTTT.

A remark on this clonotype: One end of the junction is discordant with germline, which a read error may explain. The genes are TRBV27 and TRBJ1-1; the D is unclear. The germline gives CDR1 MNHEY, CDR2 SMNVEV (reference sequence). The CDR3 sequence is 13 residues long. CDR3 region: CACSLVGNTEAFF. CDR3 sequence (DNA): TGTGCCTGCAGTTTAGTGGGGAACACTGAAGCTTTCTTT.

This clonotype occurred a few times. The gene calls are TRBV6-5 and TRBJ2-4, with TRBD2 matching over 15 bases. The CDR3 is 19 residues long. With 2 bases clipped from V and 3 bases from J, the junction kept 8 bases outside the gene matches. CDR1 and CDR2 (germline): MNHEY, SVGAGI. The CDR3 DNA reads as TGTGCCAGCAGTTACCTGGGACTAGCGGGGGGAGGGGGCAAAAACATTCAGTACTTC. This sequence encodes CASSYLGLAGGGGKNIQYF.